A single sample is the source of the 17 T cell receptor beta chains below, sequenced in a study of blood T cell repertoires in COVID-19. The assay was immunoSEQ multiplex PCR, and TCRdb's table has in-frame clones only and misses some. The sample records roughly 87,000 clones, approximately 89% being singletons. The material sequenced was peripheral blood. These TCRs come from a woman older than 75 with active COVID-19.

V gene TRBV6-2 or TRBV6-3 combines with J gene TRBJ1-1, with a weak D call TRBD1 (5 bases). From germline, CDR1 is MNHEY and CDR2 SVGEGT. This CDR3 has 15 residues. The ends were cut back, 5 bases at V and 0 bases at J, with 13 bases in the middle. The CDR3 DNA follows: TGTGCCAGCAGTCTTTTACAGGCCGTGAACACTGAAGCTTTCTTT. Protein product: CASSLLQAVNTEAFF.

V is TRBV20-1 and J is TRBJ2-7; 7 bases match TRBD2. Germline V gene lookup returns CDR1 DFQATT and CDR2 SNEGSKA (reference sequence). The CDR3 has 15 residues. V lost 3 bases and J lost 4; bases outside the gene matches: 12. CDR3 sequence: CSASNWREWVYEQYF. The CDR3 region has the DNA TGCAGTGCTAGTAATTGGCGGGAGTGGGTTTACGAGCAGTACTTC.

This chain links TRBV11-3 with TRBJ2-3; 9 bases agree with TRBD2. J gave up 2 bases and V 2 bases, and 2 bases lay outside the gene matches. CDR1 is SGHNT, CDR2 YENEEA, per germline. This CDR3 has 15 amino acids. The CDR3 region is CASSLRTSDTDTQYF. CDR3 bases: TGTGCCAGCAGCTTAAGGACTAGCGACACAGATACGCAGTATTTT.

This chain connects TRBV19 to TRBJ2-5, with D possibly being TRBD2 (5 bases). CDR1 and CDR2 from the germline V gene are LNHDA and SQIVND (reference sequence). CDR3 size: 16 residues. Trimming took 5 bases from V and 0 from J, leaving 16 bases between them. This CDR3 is CASSAGVSDYQETQYF. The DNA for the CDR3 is TGTGCCAGTAGTGCTGGGGTATCGGACTACCAAGAGACCCAGTACTTC.

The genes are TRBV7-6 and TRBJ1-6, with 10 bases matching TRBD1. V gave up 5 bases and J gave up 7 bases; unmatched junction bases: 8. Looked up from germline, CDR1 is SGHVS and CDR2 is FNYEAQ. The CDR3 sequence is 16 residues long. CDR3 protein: CASSPRDRGWNSPLHF. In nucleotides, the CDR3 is TGTGCCAGCAGCCCCCGGGACAGGGGTTGGAATTCACCCCTCCACTTT.

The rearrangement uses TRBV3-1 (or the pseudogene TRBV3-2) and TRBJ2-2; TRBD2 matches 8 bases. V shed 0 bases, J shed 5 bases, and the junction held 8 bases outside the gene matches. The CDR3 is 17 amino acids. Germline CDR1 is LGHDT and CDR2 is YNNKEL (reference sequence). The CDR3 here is CASSQEEEREPTGELFF. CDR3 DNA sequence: TGTGCCAGCAGCCAAGAAGAGGAGCGGGAGCCTACCGGGGAGCTGTTTTTT.

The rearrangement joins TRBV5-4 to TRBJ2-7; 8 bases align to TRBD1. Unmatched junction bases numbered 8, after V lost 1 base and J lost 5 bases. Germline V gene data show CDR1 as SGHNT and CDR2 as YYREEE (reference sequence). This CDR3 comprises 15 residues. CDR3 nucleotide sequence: TGTGCCAGCAGCTTGTCGAGACAGGGGCCCCACGAGCAGTACTTC. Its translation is CASSLSRQGPHEQYF.

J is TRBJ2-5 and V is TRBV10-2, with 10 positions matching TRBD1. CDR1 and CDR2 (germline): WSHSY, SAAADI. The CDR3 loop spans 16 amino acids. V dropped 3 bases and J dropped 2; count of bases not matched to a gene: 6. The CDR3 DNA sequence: TGCGCCAGCAGTGATATCGACAGGGGGCGGCAAGAGACCCAGTACTTC. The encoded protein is CASSDIDRGRQETQYF.

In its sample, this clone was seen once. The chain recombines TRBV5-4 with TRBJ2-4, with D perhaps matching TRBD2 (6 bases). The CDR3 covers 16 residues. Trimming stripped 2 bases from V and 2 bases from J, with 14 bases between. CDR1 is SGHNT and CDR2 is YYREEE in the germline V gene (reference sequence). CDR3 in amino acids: CASSLGLGGSKNIQYF. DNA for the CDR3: TGTGCCAGCAGCTTAGGGCTAGGAGGGTCCAAAAACATTCAGTACTTC.

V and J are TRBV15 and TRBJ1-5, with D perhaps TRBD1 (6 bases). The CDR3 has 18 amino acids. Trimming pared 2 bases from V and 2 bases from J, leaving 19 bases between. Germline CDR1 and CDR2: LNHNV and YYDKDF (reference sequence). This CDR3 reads CATSRRGGGPRGNQPQHF. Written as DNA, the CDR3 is TGTGCCACCAGCAGAAGGGGGGGAGGGCCAAGAGGCAATCAGCCCCAGCATTTT. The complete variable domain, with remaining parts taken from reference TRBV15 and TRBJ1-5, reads DAMVIQNPRYQVTQFGKPVTLSCSQTLNHNVMYWYQQKSSQAPKLLFHYYDKDFNNEADTPDNFQSRRPNTSFCFLDIRSPGLGDTAMYLCATSRRGGGPRGNQPQHFGDGTRLSIL.

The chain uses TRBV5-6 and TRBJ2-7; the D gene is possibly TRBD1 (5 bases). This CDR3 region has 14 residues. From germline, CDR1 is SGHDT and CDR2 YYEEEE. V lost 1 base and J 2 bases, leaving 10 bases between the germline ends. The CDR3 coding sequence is TGTGCCAGCAGCTTGTTAGGGGTAGCCTACGAGCAGTACTTC. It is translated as CASSLLGVAYEQYF.

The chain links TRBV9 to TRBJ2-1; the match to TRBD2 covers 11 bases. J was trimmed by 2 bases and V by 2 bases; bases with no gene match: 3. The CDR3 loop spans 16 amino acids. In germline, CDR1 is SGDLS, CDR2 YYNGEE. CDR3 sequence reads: CASSVLAGGPYNEQFF. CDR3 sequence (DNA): TGTGCCAGCAGCGTCTTAGCGGGAGGGCCCTACAATGAGCAGTTCTTC.

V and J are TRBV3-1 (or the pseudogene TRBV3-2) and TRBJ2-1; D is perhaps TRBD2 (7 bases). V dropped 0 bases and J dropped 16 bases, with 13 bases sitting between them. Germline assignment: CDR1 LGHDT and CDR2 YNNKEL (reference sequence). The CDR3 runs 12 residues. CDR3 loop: CASSQDWGGQFF. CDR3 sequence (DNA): TGTGCCAGCAGCCAAGATTGGGGGGGGCAATTCTTC.

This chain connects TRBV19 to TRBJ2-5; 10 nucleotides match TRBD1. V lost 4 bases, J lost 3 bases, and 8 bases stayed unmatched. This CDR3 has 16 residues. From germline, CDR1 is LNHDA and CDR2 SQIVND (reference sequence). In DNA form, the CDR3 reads TGTGCCAGTAGTAAACCGACAGGGGGCGCAGAAGAGACCCAGTACTTC. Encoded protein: CASSKPTGGAEETQYF.

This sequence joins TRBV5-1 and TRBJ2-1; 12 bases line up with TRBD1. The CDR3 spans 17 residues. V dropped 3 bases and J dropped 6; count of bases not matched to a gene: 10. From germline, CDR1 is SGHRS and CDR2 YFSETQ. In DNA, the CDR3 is TGCGCCAGCAGCTCTGGTCCGGGACAGGGGGCTTTCAATGAGCAGTTCTTC. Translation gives CASSSGPGQGAFNEQFF.

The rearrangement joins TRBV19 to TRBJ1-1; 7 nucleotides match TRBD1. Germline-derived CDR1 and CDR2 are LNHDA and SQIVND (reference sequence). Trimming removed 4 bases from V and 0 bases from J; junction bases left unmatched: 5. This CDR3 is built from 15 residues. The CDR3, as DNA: TGTGCCAGTAGTACATGGACAGGTATGAACACTGAAGCTTTCTTT. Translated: CASSTWTGMNTEAFF.

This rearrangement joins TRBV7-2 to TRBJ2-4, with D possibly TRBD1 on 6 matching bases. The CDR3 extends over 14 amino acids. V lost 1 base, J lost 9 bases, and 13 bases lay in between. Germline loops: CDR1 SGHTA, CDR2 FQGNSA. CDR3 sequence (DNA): TGTGCCAGCAGCTTAGAGGGGACATTCGGCATTCAGTACTTC. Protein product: CASSLEGTFGIQYF.